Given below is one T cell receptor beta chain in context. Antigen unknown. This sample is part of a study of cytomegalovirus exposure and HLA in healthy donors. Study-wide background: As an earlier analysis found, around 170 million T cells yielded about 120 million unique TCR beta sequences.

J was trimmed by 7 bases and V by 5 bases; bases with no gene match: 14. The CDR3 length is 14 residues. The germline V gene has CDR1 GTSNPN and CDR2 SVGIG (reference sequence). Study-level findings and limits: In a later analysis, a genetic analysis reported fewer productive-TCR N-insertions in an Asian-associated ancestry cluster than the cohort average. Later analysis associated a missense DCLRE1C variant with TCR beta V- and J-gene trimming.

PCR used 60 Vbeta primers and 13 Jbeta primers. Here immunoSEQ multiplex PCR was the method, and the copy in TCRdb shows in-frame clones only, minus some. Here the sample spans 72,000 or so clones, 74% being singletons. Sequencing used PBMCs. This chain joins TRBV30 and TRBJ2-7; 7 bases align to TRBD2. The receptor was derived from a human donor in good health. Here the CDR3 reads CAWSSLGGSREQYF. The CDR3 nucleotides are TGTGCCTGGTCTTCATTGGGAGGGTCGAGGGAGCAGTACTTC.